This TCR beta chain comes out of a study of T cells after yellow fever vaccination. CDR1 is SGHTA, CDR2 FQGNSA, per germline. This CDR3 spans 13 amino acids. V lost 5 bases and J 5 bases, leaving 12 bases between the germline ends. TCRdb processed the 5' RACE reads anew with MiXCR; each CDR3 protein has one entry. This table holds 250,000 or so distinct CDR3 sequences, about 3.9% found once. Ten or more counts support this clonotype. This receptor was identified in a man younger than 35 who received the YFV17D yellow fever vaccine. Material: PBMCs, obtained 15 days after the yellow fever booster vaccination. The chain is built from TRBV7-2 and TRBJ1-2; unclear D gene. As DNA, the CDR3 is TGTGCCAGCAGCCCTATGAAGGGATATGGCTACACCTTC. It is translated as CASSPMKGYGYTF.